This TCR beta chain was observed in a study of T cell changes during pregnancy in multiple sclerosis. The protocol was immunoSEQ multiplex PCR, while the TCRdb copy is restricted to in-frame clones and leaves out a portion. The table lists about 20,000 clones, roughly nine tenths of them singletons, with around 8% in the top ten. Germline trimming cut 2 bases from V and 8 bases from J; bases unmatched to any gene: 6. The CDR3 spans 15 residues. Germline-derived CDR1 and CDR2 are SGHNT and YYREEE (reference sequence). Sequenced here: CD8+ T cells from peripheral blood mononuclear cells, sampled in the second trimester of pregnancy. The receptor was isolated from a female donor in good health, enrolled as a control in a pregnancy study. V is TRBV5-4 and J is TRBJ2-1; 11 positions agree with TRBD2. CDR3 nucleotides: TGTGCCAGCAGCTTTAGCGGGGGGGCTGACGATGAGCAGTTCTTC. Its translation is CASSFSGGADDEQFF.